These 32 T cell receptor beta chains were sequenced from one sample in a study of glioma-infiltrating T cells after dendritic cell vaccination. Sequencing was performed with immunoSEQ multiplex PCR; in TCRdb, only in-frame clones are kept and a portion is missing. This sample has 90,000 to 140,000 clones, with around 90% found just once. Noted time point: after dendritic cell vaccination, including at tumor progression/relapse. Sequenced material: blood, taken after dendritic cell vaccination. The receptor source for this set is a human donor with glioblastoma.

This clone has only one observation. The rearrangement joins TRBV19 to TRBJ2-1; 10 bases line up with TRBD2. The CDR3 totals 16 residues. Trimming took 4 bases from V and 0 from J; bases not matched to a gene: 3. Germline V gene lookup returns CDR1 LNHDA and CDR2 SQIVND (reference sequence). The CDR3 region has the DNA TGTGCCAGTAGTAAACTAGCGGGGAGCTCCTACAATGAGCAGTTCTTC. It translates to CASSKLAGSSYNEQFF.

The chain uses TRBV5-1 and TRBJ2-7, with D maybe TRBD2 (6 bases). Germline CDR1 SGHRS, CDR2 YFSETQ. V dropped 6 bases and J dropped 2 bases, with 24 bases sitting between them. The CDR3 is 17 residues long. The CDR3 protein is CASNAQRGGGTAYEQYF. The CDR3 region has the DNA TGCGCCAGCAACGCCCAGAGAGGAGGCGGGACTGCCTACGAGCAGTACTTC.

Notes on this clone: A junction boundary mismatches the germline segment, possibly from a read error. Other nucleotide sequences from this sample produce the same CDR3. The CDR3: CASSDKSGSSYNSPLHF. The CDR3, as DNA: TGCGCCAGCAGTGATAAGTCGGGAAGCTCCTATAATTCCCCCCTCCACTTT. The V and J genes are TRBV10-1 and TRBJ1-6; D gene ambiguous. In germline, CDR1 is WNHNN, CDR2 SYGVQD (reference sequence). The CDR3 contains 17 residues.

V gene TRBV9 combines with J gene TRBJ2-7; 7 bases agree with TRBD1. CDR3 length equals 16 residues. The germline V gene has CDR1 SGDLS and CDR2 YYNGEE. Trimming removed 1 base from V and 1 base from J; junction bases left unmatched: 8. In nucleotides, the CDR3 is TGTGCCAGCAGCGTAACAGGGGACGGTGTTTCCTACGAGCAGTACTTC. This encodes CASSVTGDGVSYEQYF.

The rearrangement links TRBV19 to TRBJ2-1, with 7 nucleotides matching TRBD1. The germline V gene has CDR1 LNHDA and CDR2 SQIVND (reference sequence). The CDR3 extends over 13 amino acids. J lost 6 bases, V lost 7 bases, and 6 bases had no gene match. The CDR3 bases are TGTGCCAGTACAGCAAGGGGGCTCAATGAGCAGTTCTTC. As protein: CASTARGLNEQFF.

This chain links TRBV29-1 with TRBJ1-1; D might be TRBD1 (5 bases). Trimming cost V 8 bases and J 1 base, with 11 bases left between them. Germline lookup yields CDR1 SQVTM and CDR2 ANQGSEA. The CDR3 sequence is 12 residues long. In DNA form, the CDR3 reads TGCAGCCTCAGGGATGGGAACACTGAAGCTTTCTTT. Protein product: CSLRDGNTEAFF.

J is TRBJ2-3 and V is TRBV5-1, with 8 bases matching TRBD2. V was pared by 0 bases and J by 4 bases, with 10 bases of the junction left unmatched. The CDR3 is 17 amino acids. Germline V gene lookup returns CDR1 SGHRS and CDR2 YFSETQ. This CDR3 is CASSLGYGRGGADTQYF. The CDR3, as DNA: TGCGCCAGCAGCTTGGGGTACGGGAGGGGAGGCGCAGATACGCAGTATTTT.

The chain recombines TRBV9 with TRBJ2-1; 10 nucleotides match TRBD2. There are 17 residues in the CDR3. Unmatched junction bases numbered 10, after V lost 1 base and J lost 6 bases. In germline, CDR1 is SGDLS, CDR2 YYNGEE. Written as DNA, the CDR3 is TGTGCCAGCAGCGTACGGGGACTAGCGCAAGGGGTCAATGAGCAGTTCTTC. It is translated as CASSVRGLAQGVNEQFF.

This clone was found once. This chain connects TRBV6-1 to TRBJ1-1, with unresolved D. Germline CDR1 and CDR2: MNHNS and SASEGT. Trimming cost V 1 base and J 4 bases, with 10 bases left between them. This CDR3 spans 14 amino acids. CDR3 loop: CASSEVQDLTEAFF. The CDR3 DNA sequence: TGTGCCAGCAGTGAAGTTCAGGATCTCACTGAAGCTTTCTTT.

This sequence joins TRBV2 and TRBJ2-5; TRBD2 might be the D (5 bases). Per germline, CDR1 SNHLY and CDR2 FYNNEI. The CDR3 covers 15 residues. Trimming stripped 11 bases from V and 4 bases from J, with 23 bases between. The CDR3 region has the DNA TGTGCCGAGCGCCCTACGGGGTTAGGAGGAGAGACCCAGTACTTC. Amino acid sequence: CAERPTGLGGETQYF.

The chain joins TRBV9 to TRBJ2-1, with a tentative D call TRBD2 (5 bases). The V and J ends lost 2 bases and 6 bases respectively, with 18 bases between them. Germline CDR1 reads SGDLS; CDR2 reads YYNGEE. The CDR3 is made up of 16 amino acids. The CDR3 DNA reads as TGTGCCAGCAGCGTCCCCCCCCGGGATGATGGCAATGAGCAGTTCTTC. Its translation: CASSVPPRDDGNEQFF.

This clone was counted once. In DNA, the CDR3 is TGCGCCAGCAGCTTGGAAGGGCCGGGGAACTATGGCTACACCTTC. It specifies CASSLEGPGNYGYTF. The genes are TRBV5-1 and TRBJ1-2, with D unclear. Trimming stripped 0 bases from V and 2 bases from J, with 11 bases between. Germline CDR1 reads SGHRS; CDR2 reads YFSETQ. The CDR3 spans 15 residues. The full variable domain, completed using reference TRBV5-1 and TRBJ1-2, is KAGVTQTPRYLIKTRGQQVTLSCSPISGHRSVSWYQQTPGQGLQFLFEYFSETQRNKGNFPGRFSGRQFSNSRSEMNVSTLELGDSALYLCASSLEGPGNYGYTFGSGTRLTVV.

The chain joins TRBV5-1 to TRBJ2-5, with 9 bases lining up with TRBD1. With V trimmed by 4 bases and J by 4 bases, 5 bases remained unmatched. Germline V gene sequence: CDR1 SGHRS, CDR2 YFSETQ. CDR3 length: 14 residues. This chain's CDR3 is CASSNTGGVETQYF. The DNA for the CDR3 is TGCGCCAGCAGCAACACAGGGGGCGTAGAGACCCAGTACTTC.

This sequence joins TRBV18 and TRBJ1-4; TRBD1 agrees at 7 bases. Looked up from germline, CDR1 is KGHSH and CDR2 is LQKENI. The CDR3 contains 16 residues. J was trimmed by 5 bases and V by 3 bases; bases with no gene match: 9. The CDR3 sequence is CASSPTTGSGNEKLFF. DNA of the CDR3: TGTGCCAGCTCACCGACGACAGGGAGCGGAAATGAAAAACTGTTTTTT. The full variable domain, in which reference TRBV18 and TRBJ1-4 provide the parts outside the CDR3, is NAGVMQNPRHLVRRRGQEARLRCSPMKGHSHVYWYRQLPEEGLKFMVYLQKENIIDESGMPKERFSAEFPKEGPSILRIQQVVRGDSAAYFCASSPTTGSGNEKLFFGSGTQLSVL.

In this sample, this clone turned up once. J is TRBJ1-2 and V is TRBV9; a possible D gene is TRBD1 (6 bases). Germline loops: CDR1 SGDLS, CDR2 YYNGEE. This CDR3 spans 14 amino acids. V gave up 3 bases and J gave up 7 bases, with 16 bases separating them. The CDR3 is CASSAEPGALGYTF. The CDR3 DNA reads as TGTGCCAGCAGCGCGGAGCCAGGGGCTCTTGGCTACACCTTC.

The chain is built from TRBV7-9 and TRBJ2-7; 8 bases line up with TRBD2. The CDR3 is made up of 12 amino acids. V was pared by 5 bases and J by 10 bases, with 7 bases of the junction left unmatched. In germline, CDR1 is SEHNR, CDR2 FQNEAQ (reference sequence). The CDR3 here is CASSTSGGCQYF. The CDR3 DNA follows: TGTGCCAGCAGCACGTCGGGGGGGTGCCAGTACTTC.

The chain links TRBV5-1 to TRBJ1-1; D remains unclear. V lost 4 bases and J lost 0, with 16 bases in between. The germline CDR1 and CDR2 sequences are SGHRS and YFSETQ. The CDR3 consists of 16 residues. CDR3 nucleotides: TGCGCCAGCAGCCCAGAACGCCCCGGGTTGAACACTGAAGCTTTCTTT. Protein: CASSPERPGLNTEAFF.

Here the CDR3 reads CASSPARGISYEQYF. Here the CDR3 DNA reads TGCGCCAGCAGTCCCGCAAGGGGGATCTCCTACGAGCAGTACTTC. V and J are TRBV23-1 and TRBJ2-7; perhaps TRBD1 as D (6 bases). TRBV23-1 is an ORF for which the function is uncertain. V lost 4 bases and J 0 bases, leaving 13 bases between the germline ends. There are 15 residues in the CDR3.

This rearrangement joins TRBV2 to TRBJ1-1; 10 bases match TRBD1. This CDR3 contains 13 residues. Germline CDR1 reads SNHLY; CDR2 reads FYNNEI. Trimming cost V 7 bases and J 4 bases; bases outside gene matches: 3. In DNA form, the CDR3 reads TGTGCCAGCATACGGGACAGGGGCACTGAAGCTTTCTTT. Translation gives CASIRDRGTEAFF. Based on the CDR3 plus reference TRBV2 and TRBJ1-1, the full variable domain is EPEVTQTPSHQVTQMGQEVILRCVPISNHLYFYWYRQILGQKVEFLVSFYNNEISEKSEIFDDQFSVERPDGSNFTLKIRSTKLEDSAMYFCASIRDRGTEAFFGQGTRLTVV.

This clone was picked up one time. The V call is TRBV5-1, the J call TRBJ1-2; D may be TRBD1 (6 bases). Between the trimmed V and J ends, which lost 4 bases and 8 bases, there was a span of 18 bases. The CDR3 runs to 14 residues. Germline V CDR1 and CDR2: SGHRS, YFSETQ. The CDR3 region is CASSPTGGAGGYTF. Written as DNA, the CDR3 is TGCGCCAGCAGCCCGACGGGGGGGGCGGGCGGCTACACCTTC. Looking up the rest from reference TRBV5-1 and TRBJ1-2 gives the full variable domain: KAGVTQTPRYLIKTRGQQVTLSCSPISGHRSVSWYQQTPGQGLQFLFEYFSETQRNKGNFPGRFSGRQFSNSRSEMNVSTLELGDSALYLCASSPTGGAGGYTFGSGTRLTVV.

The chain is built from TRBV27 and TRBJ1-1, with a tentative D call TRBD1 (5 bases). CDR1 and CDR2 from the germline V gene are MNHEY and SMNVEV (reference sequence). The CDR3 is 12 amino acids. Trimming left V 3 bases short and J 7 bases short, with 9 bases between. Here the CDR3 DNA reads TGTGCCAGCAGTTTGGGGGGAAGTGAAGCTTTCTTT. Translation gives CASSLGGSEAFF.

In DNA form, the CDR3 reads TGCGCCAGCAGCCCGGGGGGGCTAGCGGGTATGAACACCGGGGAGCTGTTTTTT. Its protein is CASSPGGLAGMNTGELFF. The chain combines TRBV4-1 with TRBJ2-2, with 8 nucleotides matching TRBD2. CDR1 and CDR2 (germline): MGHRA, YSYEKL. The CDR3 totals 18 residues. The trim removed 4 bases at V and 1 base at J, leaving 11 bases unmatched.

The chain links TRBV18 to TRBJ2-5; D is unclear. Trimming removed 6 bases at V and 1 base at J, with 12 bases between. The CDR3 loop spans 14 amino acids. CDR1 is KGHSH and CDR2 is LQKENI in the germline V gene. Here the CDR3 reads CASSVIRGQETQYF. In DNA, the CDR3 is TGTGCCAGCTCCGTAATTCGCGGCCAAGAGACCCAGTACTTC.

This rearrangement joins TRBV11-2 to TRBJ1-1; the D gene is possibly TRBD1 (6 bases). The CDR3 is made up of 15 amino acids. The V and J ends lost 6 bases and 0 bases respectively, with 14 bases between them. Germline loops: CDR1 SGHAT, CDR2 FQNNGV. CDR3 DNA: TGTGCCAGCAGTTCCATCAGGGGTTTGAACACTGAAGCTTTCTTT. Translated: CASSSIRGLNTEAFF.

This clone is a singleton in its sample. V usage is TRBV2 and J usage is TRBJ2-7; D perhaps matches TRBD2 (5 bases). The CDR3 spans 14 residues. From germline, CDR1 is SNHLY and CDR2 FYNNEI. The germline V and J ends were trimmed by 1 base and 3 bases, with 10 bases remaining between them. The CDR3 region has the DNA TGTGCCAGCAGTGAAGGAGGACTGAACTACGAGCAGTACTTC. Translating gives CASSEGGLNYEQYF. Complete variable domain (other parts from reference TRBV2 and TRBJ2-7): EPEVTQTPSHQVTQMGQEVILRCVPISNHLYFYWYRQILGQKVEFLVSFYNNEISEKSEIFDDQFSVERPDGSNFTLKIRSTKLEDSAMYFCASSEGGLNYEQYFGPGTRLTVT.

CDR3 protein: CASSATGGSSGELFF. DNA for the CDR3: TGTGCCAGCAGCGCTACAGGGGGCAGTTCCGGGGAGCTGTTTTTT. V and J are TRBV9 and TRBJ2-2, with 9 bases aligning to TRBD1. Germline V lookup: CDR1 SGDLS, CDR2 YYNGEE. CDR3 size: 15 residues. V lost 3 bases and J lost 6; bases outside the gene matches: 6.

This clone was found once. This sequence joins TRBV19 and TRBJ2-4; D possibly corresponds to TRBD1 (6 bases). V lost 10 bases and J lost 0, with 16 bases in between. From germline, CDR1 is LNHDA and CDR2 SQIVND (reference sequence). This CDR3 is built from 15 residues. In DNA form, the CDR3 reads TGTGCCACCCTGGACAGAACGCTAGCCAAAAACATTCAGTACTTC. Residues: CATLDRTLAKNIQYF.

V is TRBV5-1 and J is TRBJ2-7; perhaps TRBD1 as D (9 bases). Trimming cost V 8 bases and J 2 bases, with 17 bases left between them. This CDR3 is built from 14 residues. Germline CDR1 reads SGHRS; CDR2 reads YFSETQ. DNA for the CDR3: TGCGCCAGTTTAGCGGGACAGGGACCCTACGAGCAGTACTTC. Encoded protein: CASLAGQGPYEQYF.

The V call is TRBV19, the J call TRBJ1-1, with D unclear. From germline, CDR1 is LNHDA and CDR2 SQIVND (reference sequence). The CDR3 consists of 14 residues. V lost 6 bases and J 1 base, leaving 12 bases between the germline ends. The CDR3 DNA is TGTGCCAGTAGCCTTCGCACAGAGAACACTGAAGCTTTCTTT. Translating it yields CASSLRTENTEAFF.

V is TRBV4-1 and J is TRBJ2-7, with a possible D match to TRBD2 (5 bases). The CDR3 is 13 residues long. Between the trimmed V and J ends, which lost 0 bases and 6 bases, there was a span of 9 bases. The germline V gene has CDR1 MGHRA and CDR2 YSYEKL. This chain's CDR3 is CASSQDLRAEQYF. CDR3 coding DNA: TGCGCCAGCAGCCAAGATTTGAGGGCCGAGCAGTACTTC.

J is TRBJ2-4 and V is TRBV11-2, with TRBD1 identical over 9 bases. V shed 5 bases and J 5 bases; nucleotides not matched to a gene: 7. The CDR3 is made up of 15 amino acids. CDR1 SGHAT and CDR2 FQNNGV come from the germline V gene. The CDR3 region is CASSPRDRAENIQYF. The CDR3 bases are TGTGCCAGCAGCCCAAGGGACAGGGCCGAAAACATTCAGTACTTC.

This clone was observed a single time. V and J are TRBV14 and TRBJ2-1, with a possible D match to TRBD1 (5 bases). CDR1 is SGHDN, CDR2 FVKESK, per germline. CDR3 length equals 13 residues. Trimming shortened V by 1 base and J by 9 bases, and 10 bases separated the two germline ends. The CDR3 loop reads CASSQARVTEQFF. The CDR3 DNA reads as TGTGCCAGCAGCCAAGCCAGGGTTACTGAGCAGTTCTTC.